This passage covers 7 T cell receptor beta chains from one sample sequenced in a study of T cells after yellow fever vaccination. Each CDR3 protein gets one entry after TCRdb re-called the 5' RACE reads with MiXCR. The sample holds around 300,000 distinct CDR3 sequences, over 3.5% seen once. The sample in question was PBMCs, obtained 5 days after the yellow fever booster vaccination. The source is a man aged 18-30 years who received the YFV17D yellow fever vaccine.

In this sample, this clonotype turned up a few times. The genes are TRBV5-6 and TRBJ2-7, with D maybe TRBD1 (6 bases). The CDR3 loop spans 15 amino acids. CDR1 is SGHDT and CDR2 is YYEEEE in the germline V gene. The V end was cut by 2 bases, the J end by 2 bases, with 14 bases between. The CDR3 DNA is TGTGCCAGCAGCTTAGGGACACTCGACCCCTACGAGCAGTACGTC. This sequence encodes CASSLGTLDPYEQYV.

This clonotype was seen more than once but under ten times. The chain recombines TRBV5-1 with TRBJ2-7, with TRBD2 matching 8 bases. Per the germline V gene, CDR1 is SGHRS and CDR2 is YFSETQ. The junction had 12 bases not matched to a gene; V was cut back by 0 bases and J by 4 bases. This CDR3 contains 17 residues. For the CDR3, the DNA is TGCGCCAGCAGCTTGGCGAACTCGGAACGGGGGGGGTACGAGCAGTACTTC. It encodes CASSLANSERGGYEQYF.

This clonotype was seen a few times. This chain uses TRBV20-1 with TRBJ1-2; D gene unclear. This CDR3 comprises 11 residues. Trimming left V 5 bases short and J 4 bases short, with 8 bases between. In germline, CDR1 is DFQATT, CDR2 SNEGSKA (reference sequence). CDR3 loop: CSAFPLYGYTF. The DNA for the CDR3 is TGCAGTGCTTTCCCACTCTATGGCTACACCTTC.

The rearrangement uses TRBV18 and TRBJ2-7; TRBD1 matches at 7 bases. Germline CDR1 KGHSH, CDR2 LQKENI. CDR3 length equals 15 residues. V shed 6 bases and J 5 bases; nucleotides not matched to a gene: 13. Here the CDR3 reads CASSPRQGYWDEQYF. For the CDR3, the DNA is TGTGCCAGCTCGCCGCGACAGGGATACTGGGACGAGCAGTACTTC.

The chain joins TRBV24-1 to TRBJ2-1, with D perhaps TRBD1 (6 bases). The germline V gene has CDR1 KGHDR and CDR2 SFDVKD. This CDR3 has 18 amino acids. V dropped 3 bases and J dropped 0 bases, with 17 bases sitting between them. The CDR3 sequence: CATSDPKLTGSSYNEQFF. The CDR3, as DNA: TGTGCCACCAGTGATCCAAAACTAACAGGGAGCTCCTACAATGAGCAGTTCTTC.

The gene calls are TRBV7-3 and TRBJ2-1, with 7 positions matching TRBD1. The CDR3 sequence is 16 residues long. V trimming: 1 base; J trimming: 3 bases; junction bases outside the gene matches: 6. The germline CDR1 and CDR2 sequences are SGHTA and FQGTGA. The CDR3 DNA sequence: TGTGCCAGCAGCTTAAGGGTCGGGGACAGCTACAATGAGCAGTTCTTC. Its protein product is CASSLRVGDSYNEQFF.

This clonotype was observed a few times. The chain uses TRBV6-1 and TRBJ2-5, with D tentatively TRBD1 (6 bases). V gave up 8 bases and J gave up 0 bases, with 10 bases separating them. Per the germline V gene, CDR1 is MNHNS and CDR2 is SASEGT. The CDR3 extends over 13 amino acids. This chain's CDR3 is CASWTAYQETQYF. The DNA of the CDR3 is TGTGCCAGCTGGACAGCGTACCAAGAGACCCAGTACTTC.